These 21 T cell receptor beta chains were sequenced from one sample in a study of molecular identifiers for immune sequencing clone quantification. TCRdb independently ran MiXCR on the PCR reads; one entry per CDR3 protein. The sample contains some 590,000 distinct CDR3 sequences, about 25% of which appear only once. The specimen sequenced was naive CD8+ T cells from blood, with Jurkat cell RNA spiked in. Subset specified: FACS-sorted CD8+CD4-CCR7+CD45RA+ naive T cells. These TCRs come from a human donor in good health. Some libraries in this study had Jurkat cell RNA spiked in.

CDR3 DNA sequence: TGTGCCAGCAGCCAGGCCGGGGAGCCCATGGCTACCGGCCCCGAGCAGTACTTC. It encodes CASSQAGEPMATGPEQYF. This chain links TRBV7-9 with TRBJ2-7; a weak D match, TRBD2 (5 bases). CDR3 length equals 18 residues. Trimming left V 5 bases short and J 6 bases short, with 29 bases between. Germline loops: CDR1 SEHNR, CDR2 FQNEAQ (reference sequence).

This clonotype was counted ten times or more. The CDR3: CASSSASGANVLTF. In DNA form, the CDR3 reads TGTGCCAGCAGCTCCGCGTCAGGGGCCAACGTCCTGACTTTC. The chain is built from TRBV7-6 and TRBJ2-6; D gene ambiguous. Germline V gives CDR1 SGHVS, CDR2 FNYEAQ. The V end was cut by 4 bases, the J end by 4 bases, with 8 bases between. The length of the CDR3 is 14 residues.

CDR3 sequence (DNA): TGTGCCATCAGTGATGGGGGACTAGCGGGAGGTACCTACGAGCAGTACTTC. Translating gives CAISDGGLAGGTYEQYF. V and J are TRBV10-3 and TRBJ2-7; 15 nucleotides agree with TRBD2. In germline, CDR1 is ENHRY, CDR2 SYGVKD. This CDR3 spans 17 amino acids. V gave up 3 bases and J gave up 2 bases; unmatched junction bases: 5.

The chain employs TRBV9 and TRBJ2-2; 9 nucleotides agree with TRBD1. Germline CDR1 reads SGDLS; CDR2 reads YYNGEE. V lost 3 bases and J lost 7; bases outside the gene matches: 7. The CDR3 loop spans 15 amino acids. The CDR3 sequence: CASSAPGQGHGELFF. The CDR3 DNA is TGTGCCAGCAGCGCCCCGGGACAGGGTCACGGGGAGCTGTTTTTT.

This clonotype was detected only a few times. The rearrangement joins TRBV30 to TRBJ1-2; perhaps TRBD1 as D (5 bases). The CDR3 has 13 amino acids. V shed 4 bases and J shed 2 bases, with 11 bases lying between them. Germline CDR1 reads GTSNPN; CDR2 reads SVGIG (reference sequence). CDR3 protein: CAWTLGGNYGYTF. In nucleotides, the CDR3 is TGTGCCTGGACCCTCGGGGGGAACTATGGCTACACCTTC.

Comments on this clonotype: A much larger clone differs by one base, so this may be a read error. Here the CDR3 omits its conserved ending phenylalanine or tryptophan, so a read error is the likely source. The chain couples TRBV27 to TRBJ1-5, with unresolved D. The CDR3 runs 13 residues. Germline lookup yields CDR1 MNHEY and CDR2 SMNVEV (reference sequence). The V end was cut by 2 bases, the J end by 5 bases, with 7 bases between. CDR3 sequence (DNA): TGTGCCAGCAGTTTAGCCTCTTATCAGCCCCAGCATTCT. Protein sequence: CASSLASYQPQHS.

The chain has TRBV4-1 and TRBJ2-5, with 9 bases lining up with TRBD2. V shed 0 bases, J shed 3 bases, and the junction held 8 bases outside the gene matches. Germline CDR1 MGHRA, CDR2 YSYEKL. The CDR3 consists of 17 residues. The CDR3 spells CASSQEIWAGGEETQYF. The DNA for the CDR3 is TGCGCCAGCAGCCAAGAGATATGGGCGGGGGGGGAAGAGACCCAGTACTTC.

The chain joins TRBV6-5 to TRBJ2-1; either TRBD1 or TRBD2 may supply D (5 bases each). Looked up from germline, CDR1 is MNHEY and CDR2 is SVGAGI. V was trimmed by 4 bases and J by 5 bases, leaving 18 bases between them. The CDR3 contains 16 residues. CDR3 bases: TGTGCCAGCAGTTCATTCCTCGGGACCAGAGACAATGAGCAGTTCTTC. It translates to CASSSFLGTRDNEQFF.

This clonotype was counted at least ten times. The gene calls are TRBV5-1 and TRBJ2-7; no clear D gene. The CDR3 is made up of 15 amino acids. Looked up from germline, CDR1 is SGHRS and CDR2 is YFSETQ. Trimming left V 0 bases short and J 0 bases short, with 10 bases between. CDR3 DNA sequence: TGCGCCAGCAGCTTGGCCGATCTTACCTCCTACGAGCAGTACTTC. Amino acids: CASSLADLTSYEQYF.

There are a few counts of this clonotype. This sequence joins TRBV4-2 and TRBJ1-1, with unresolved D. This CDR3 spans 14 amino acids. CDR1 is LGHNA and CDR2 is YNFKEQ in the germline V gene. V lost 1 base and J 11 bases, leaving 17 bases between the germline ends. Here the CDR3 DNA reads TGTGCCAGCAGCCAAGCAAACACCGGCTGGACGGCTTTCTTT. Its translation is CASSQANTGWTAFF.

This chain connects TRBV9 to TRBJ2-1, with TRBD2 as a possible D gene (6 bases). V was shortened by 2 bases and J by 6 bases, with 9 bases between the two germline ends. Germline-derived CDR1 and CDR2 are SGDLS and YYNGEE. This CDR3 spans 13 amino acids. The CDR3 sequence: CASSVTSFNEQFF. The CDR3 DNA reads as TGTGCCAGCAGCGTTACTAGCTTCAATGAGCAGTTCTTC.

The chain links TRBV10-3 to TRBJ2-7, with D perhaps matching TRBD2 (5 bases). CDR3 length equals 14 residues. V was clipped by 2 bases and J by 7 bases, with 15 bases between them. Looked up from germline, CDR1 is ENHRY and CDR2 is SYGVKD. DNA for the CDR3: TGTGCCATCAGTGAGGTTTCCACGTCGGGGGAGCAGTACTTC. Protein product: CAISEVSTSGEQYF.

Remarks on this clonotype: A read error may explain this, as a much larger clone is one base away. This is likely a read error, given that the CDR3 carries no conserved phenylalanine or tryptophan at its end. The chain links TRBV6-5 to TRBJ2-3, with a possible D match to TRBD2 (6 bases). Trimming left V 6 bases short and J 4 bases short, with 14 bases between. This CDR3 has 14 amino acids. CDR1 is MNHEY, CDR2 SVGAGI, per germline. The CDR3 region is CASRDLAPPDTQYS. CDR3 DNA sequence: TGTGCCAGCAGGGATCTAGCGCCCCCAGATACGCAGTATTCT.

On this clonotype: A clone one base away is much larger, so this may be a read error. The chain combines TRBV5-3 with TRBJ2-7; 9 positions match TRBD1. TRBV5-3 is filed as an ORF, its function uncertain. CDR3 length: 15 residues. This CDR3 is CASSSGPGQGSEQYF. The CDR3 DNA follows: TGTGCCAGCAGCTCCGGCCCGGGACAGGGATCCGAGCAGTACTTC.

V usage is TRBV12-3 or TRBV12-4 and J usage is TRBJ1-2, with 8 bases that match TRBD1. The CDR3 runs 13 residues. V was clipped by 6 bases and J by 8 bases; unmatched bases: 8. The DNA of the CDR3 is TGTGCCAGCAGCCTGCAGGGGGCGCGGGGCTACACCTTC. It specifies CASSLQGARGYTF.

This clonotype was observed many times. The chain has TRBV13 and TRBJ2-7; 12 nucleotides align to TRBD2. Germline V CDR1 and CDR2: PRHDT, FYEKMQ (reference sequence). The CDR3 loop spans 18 amino acids. V shed 5 bases and J 0 bases; nucleotides not matched to a gene: 11. CDR3 residues: CASSRTSGGLLSSYEQYF. The CDR3 DNA reads TGTGCCAGCAGCCGTACTAGCGGGGGGCTCCTTAGCTCCTACGAGCAGTACTTC.

This clonotype was recorded many times. V gene TRBV20-1 combines with J gene TRBJ2-7; D perhaps matches TRBD1 (6 bases). CDR1 is DFQATT, CDR2 SNEGSKA, per germline (reference sequence). This CDR3 comprises 12 residues. Trimming removed 6 bases at V and 4 bases at J, with 13 bases between. CDR3 DNA sequence: TGCAGTGCCCGGGACATCCAATACGAGCAGTACTTC. Translation gives CSARDIQYEQYF.

The genes are TRBV20-1 and TRBJ2-7; TRBD2 matches 12 bases. The CDR3 covers 15 residues. Germline V gene data show CDR1 as DFQATT and CDR2 as SNEGSKA (reference sequence). V gave up 6 bases and J gave up 2 bases; unmatched junction bases: 8. The CDR3 is CSAPGLAGNTYEQYF. The CDR3 nucleotides read TGCAGTGCACCTGGACTAGCGGGAAACACCTACGAGCAGTACTTC.

This clonotype showed up many times. CDR3 protein: CASGRYSNQPQHF. CDR3 DNA: TGTGCCAGCGGACGATATAGCAATCAGCCCCAGCATTTT. This chain links TRBV12-3 or TRBV12-4 with TRBJ1-5; D gene unclear. The V end was cut by 8 bases, the J end by 0 bases, with 8 bases between. The CDR3 totals 13 residues.

The genes are TRBV12-3 or TRBV12-4 and TRBJ2-7; tentatively, D is TRBD1 (6 bases). Trimming stripped 1 base from V and 2 bases from J, with 12 bases between. This CDR3 contains 15 residues. CDR3 amino acids: CASSLVRTATYEQYF. The CDR3 coding sequence is TGTGCCAGCAGTTTAGTCCGGACAGCCACCTACGAGCAGTACTTC.

In this sample, this clonotype turned up a few times. The chain links TRBV9 to TRBJ2-1; tentatively, D is TRBD2 (6 bases). Deletions cut 3 bases from V and 8 bases from J, with 15 bases between. The CDR3 consists of 14 residues. CDR1 is SGDLS and CDR2 is YYNGEE in the germline V gene. DNA for the CDR3: TGTGCCAGCAGCGCCGGGGTCGGGGACTATGAGCAGTTCTTC. Its protein is CASSAGVGDYEQFF. Complete variable domain (other parts from reference TRBV9 and TRBJ2-1): DSGVTQTPKHLITATGQRVTLRCSPRSGDLSVYWYQQSLDQGLQFLIQYYNGEERAKGNILERFSAQQFPDLHSELNLSSLELGDSALYFCASSAGVGDYEQFFGPGTRLTVL.